The 30 T cell receptor beta chains presented below share a single source sample, sequenced in a study of beta chain features in type 1 diabetes. Isolated RNA was reverse transcribed in full, so expressed TCRB transcripts were sequenced. Some clones are missing from TCRdb's copy, which holds only in-frame ones; the method was immunoSEQ multiplex PCR. The sample lists a few hundred thousand clones, around 13% occurring once. No antigen is known for these receptors. General study results and limits: TCRB CDR3s from Type 1 diabetes patients were moderately but significantly shorter in all four CD4+ subsets.

The specimen was naive CD4+ T cells from blood. The receptors stem from a man between 25 and 39 years old with type 1 diabetes.

This clone was seen a few times. The rearrangement joins TRBV7-9 to TRBJ2-7; 9 bases align to TRBD1. V lost 5 bases and J lost 1; bases outside the gene matches: 12. This CDR3 comprises 17 residues. Germline V gene data show CDR1 as SEHNR and CDR2 as FQNEAQ (reference sequence). Here the CDR3 DNA reads TGTGCCAGCAGCCCCGAGCCGGGACAGGGAAATTCCTACGAGCAGTACTTC. It codes for CASSPEPGQGNSYEQYF.

In nucleotides, the CDR3 is TGCAGCCCGAGGACTAGCGGGAGTCGGTGCACCGGGGAGCTGTTTTTT. Its protein is CSPRTSGSRCTGELFF. The gene calls are TRBV29-1 and TRBJ2-2, with 13 bases fitting TRBD2. This CDR3 contains 16 residues. V shed 8 bases, J shed 4 bases, and the junction held 10 bases outside the gene matches. Germline V gene lookup returns CDR1 SQVTM and CDR2 ANQGSEA.

This clone was observed a few times. The chain employs TRBV25-1 and TRBJ1-2, with D uncertain. The CDR3 totals 12 residues. From germline, CDR1 is MGHDK and CDR2 SYGVNS. The ends were cut back, 1 base at V and 5 bases at J, with 5 bases in the middle. For the CDR3, the DNA is TGTGCCAGCAGTGAATTCCCTTATGGCTACACCTTC. Translation gives CASSEFPYGYTF.

This clone was detected a few times. The chain couples TRBV7-2 to TRBJ2-2; TRBD1 is a possible D gene (7 bases). The CDR3 consists of 15 residues. Germline values: CDR1 SGHTA, CDR2 FQGNSA. V was shortened by 5 bases and J by 5 bases, with 15 bases between the two germline ends. The CDR3: CASSLGQGGTGELFF. The CDR3, as DNA: TGTGCCAGCAGCCTCGGGCAGGGGGGAACCGGGGAGCTGTTTTTT.

This sequence joins TRBV6-5 and TRBJ2-7; D uncertain. The germline V and J ends were trimmed by 7 bases and 2 bases, with 12 bases remaining between them. From germline, CDR1 is MNHEY and CDR2 SVGAGI. The CDR3 extends over 13 amino acids. Here the CDR3 reads CASTDDKTYEQYF. The CDR3 region has the DNA TGTGCCAGCACCGATGACAAGACCTACGAGCAGTACTTC.

There are a few counts of this clone. The rearrangement uses TRBV15 and TRBJ2-1, with 9 bases that match TRBD1. V was pared by 8 bases and J by 0 bases, with 8 bases of the junction left unmatched. The CDR3 is 16 residues long. Germline V lookup: CDR1 LNHNV, CDR2 YYDKDF (reference sequence). CDR3 nucleotide sequence: TGTGCCACCCTTAAACAGGGGGCAAGCTCCTACAATGAGCAGTTCTTC. Its translation is CATLKQGASSYNEQFF.

This clone turned up a few times. This sequence joins TRBV6-1 and TRBJ2-5, with TRBD2 matching over 7 bases. V shed 10 bases, J shed 2 bases, and the junction held 10 bases outside the gene matches. This CDR3 region has 14 residues. Germline V gene data show CDR1 as MNHNS and CDR2 as SASEGT. The DNA of the CDR3 is TGTGCCACGCAGGGACTATACGAACAAGAGACCCAGTACTTC. Translation: CATQGLYEQETQYF.

Worth noting for this clone: The same CDR3 is also encoded by other DNA sequences in this sample. The chain couples TRBV5-1 to TRBJ1-5; TRBD1 aligns across 11 bases. There are 15 residues in the CDR3. V shed 2 bases, J shed 7 bases, and the junction held 5 bases outside the gene matches. In germline, CDR1 is SGHRS, CDR2 YFSETQ. This CDR3 reads CASSLTGTGGQPQHF. CDR3 coding DNA: TGCGCCAGCAGCTTAACAGGGACAGGGGGACAGCCCCAGCATTTT. Full variable domain (missing parts from reference TRBV5-1 and TRBJ1-5): KAGVTQTPRYLIKTRGQQVTLSCSPISGHRSVSWYQQTPGQGLQFLFEYFSETQRNKGNFPGRFSGRQFSNSRSEMNVSTLELGDSALYLCASSLTGTGGQPQHFGDGTRLSIL.

The chain employs TRBV5-1 and TRBJ1-1; D gene uncertain. V lost 8 bases and J 1 base, leaving 15 bases between the germline ends. CDR3 size: 14 residues. Germline V gives CDR1 SGHRS, CDR2 YFSETQ. The CDR3 DNA reads as TGCGCCAGTGCGGGCCGGGCAGAGAACACTGAAGCTTTCTTT. Translation: CASAGRAENTEAFF.

V and J are TRBV11-2 and TRBJ2-6, with D tentatively TRBD1 (6 bases). CDR1 is SGHAT and CDR2 is FQNNGV in the germline V gene. The germline V and J ends were trimmed by 4 bases and 0 bases, with 7 bases remaining between them. The CDR3 is 15 residues long. CDR3 nucleotides: TGTGCCAGCAGCTGGACAGACTCTGGGGCCAACGTCCTGACTTTC. Protein sequence: CASSWTDSGANVLTF.

This clone was observed a handful of times. The chain employs TRBV5-1 and TRBJ2-5, with D possibly matching TRBD2 (5 bases). There are 11 residues in the CDR3. The V gene's germline CDR1 is SGHRS and CDR2 YFSETQ. V was shortened by 3 bases and J by 11 bases, with 11 bases between the two germline ends. The CDR3 loop reads CASSSAAGQYF. Written as DNA, the CDR3 is TGCGCCAGCAGCTCAGCGGCCGGGCAGTACTTC.

This chain uses TRBV25-1 with TRBJ2-6, with 8 bases matching TRBD2. The CDR3 covers 16 residues. CDR1 and CDR2 from the germline V gene are MGHDK and SYGVNS. V lost 7 bases and J lost 0; bases outside the gene matches: 5. CDR3 amino acids: CASTGGGHSGANVLTF. In DNA form, the CDR3 reads TGTGCCAGCACCGGGGGGGGGCACTCTGGGGCCAACGTCCTGACTTTC.

This clone was observed a handful of times. The chain joins TRBV5-1 to TRBJ1-1, with 7 bases that match TRBD1. CDR3 length equals 14 residues. J was trimmed by 2 bases and V by 3 bases; bases with no gene match: 4. Germline V lookup: CDR1 SGHRS, CDR2 YFSETQ. The CDR3 loop is CASSSGTDNTEAFF. The CDR3 nucleotides are TGCGCCAGCAGCTCGGGGACAGATAACACTGAAGCTTTCTTT. Full variable domain (remainder filled in from reference TRBV5-1 and TRBJ1-1): KAGVTQTPRYLIKTRGQQVTLSCSPISGHRSVSWYQQTPGQGLQFLFEYFSETQRNKGNFPGRFSGRQFSNSRSEMNVSTLELGDSALYLCASSSGTDNTEAFFGQGTRLTVV.

The chain is built from TRBV7-9 and TRBJ2-5; 8 positions match TRBD1. The CDR3 length is 17 residues. The ends lost 4 bases at V and 5 bases at J; junction bases unmatched: 15. The germline gives CDR1 SEHNR, CDR2 FQNEAQ (reference sequence). This chain's CDR3 is CASSSLPKTGETETQYF. The CDR3 nucleotides read TGTGCCAGCAGCTCCCTCCCTAAGACAGGGGAGACTGAGACCCAGTACTTC.

This clone was observed a few times. The rearrangement joins TRBV25-1 to TRBJ2-1; no clear D. The germline gives CDR1 MGHDK, CDR2 SYGVNS. The ends were cut back, 7 bases at V and 6 bases at J, with 7 bases in the middle. This CDR3 has 11 amino acids. The CDR3 reads CASMQFNEQFF. The CDR3 coding sequence is TGTGCCAGCATGCAGTTCAATGAGCAGTTCTTC.

The chain links TRBV25-1 to TRBJ2-1, with 9 bases that match TRBD2. The CDR3 spans 15 residues. V shed 3 bases, J shed 4 bases, and the junction held 4 bases outside the gene matches. Germline V gene sequence: CDR1 MGHDK, CDR2 SYGVNS. CDR3 loop: CASSDTAGGYNEQFF. CDR3 DNA sequence: TGTGCCAGCAGTGATACAGCGGGGGGATACAATGAGCAGTTCTTC.

The chain has TRBV11-2 and TRBJ2-4; the D is unclear. Germline V gene sequence: CDR1 SGHAT, CDR2 FQNNGV. CDR3 length: 17 amino acids. The V end lost 1 base, the J end lost 0 bases, and 13 bases lay between the germline ends. CDR3 sequence: CASSLAGTSVAKNIQYF. CDR3 DNA sequence: TGTGCCAGCAGCTTAGCAGGAACCAGTGTAGCCAAAAACATTCAGTACTTC.

This clone was recorded a few times. This rearrangement joins TRBV4-1 to TRBJ1-2; 10 nucleotides line up with TRBD1. V trimming: 2 bases; J trimming: 13 bases; junction bases outside the gene matches: 10. Germline loops: CDR1 MGHRA, CDR2 YSYEKL. This CDR3 contains 14 residues. CDR3 amino acids: CASSQTTGTGVCTF. CDR3 DNA: TGCGCCAGCAGCCAAACCACCGGGACAGGGGTTTGCACCTTC.

This clone was observed a handful of times. The rearrangement uses TRBV5-4 and TRBJ2-1, with 10 bases lining up with TRBD2. The length of the CDR3 is 15 residues. Losses at the gene ends were 0 bases for V and 7 bases for J; bases not matched to a gene: 4. Germline V gives CDR1 SGHNT, CDR2 YYREEE (reference sequence). The CDR3 loop reads CASSLASGSLNEQFF. DNA for the CDR3: TGTGCCAGCAGCTTGGCTAGCGGGAGTTTGAATGAGCAGTTCTTC. Together with reference TRBV5-4 and TRBJ2-1, the CDR3 gives the full variable domain: ETGVTQSPTHLIKTRGQQVTLRCSSQSGHNTVSWYQQALGQGPQFIFQYYREEENGRGNFPPRFSGLQFPNYSSELNVNALELDDSALYLCASSLASGSLNEQFFGPGTRLTVL.

V is TRBV6-6 and J is TRBJ2-1; D may be TRBD1 (6 bases). V was cut by 0 bases and J by 6 bases, with 15 bases left in between. The CDR3 has 16 residues. CDR1 MNHNY and CDR2 SVGAGI come from the germline V gene (reference sequence). The CDR3 bases are TGTGCCAGCAGTTACTCTCGACAGGCCAATGGCAATGAGCAGTTCTTC. This gives the protein CASSYSRQANGNEQFF.

The count of this clone is one. This chain uses TRBV5-1 with TRBJ2-7; TRBD1 agrees at 10 bases. The CDR3 runs 15 residues. Germline-derived CDR1 and CDR2 are SGHRS and YFSETQ. With V trimmed by 2 bases and J by 2 bases, 4 bases remained unmatched. This CDR3 is CASSLGDRGPYEQYF. CDR3 in DNA: TGCGCCAGCAGCTTAGGGGACAGGGGACCCTACGAGCAGTACTTC. Full variable domain (remainder filled in from reference TRBV5-1 and TRBJ2-7): KAGVTQTPRYLIKTRGQQVTLSCSPISGHRSVSWYQQTPGQGLQFLFEYFSETQRNKGNFPGRFSGRQFSNSRSEMNVSTLELGDSALYLCASSLGDRGPYEQYFGPGTRLTVT.

The J gene is TRBJ2-5, the V gene TRBV2; 7 bases are a match to TRBD1. Germline CDR1 and CDR2: SNHLY and FYNNEI. The CDR3 spans 14 residues. Germline trimming cut 7 bases from V and 2 bases from J; bases unmatched to any gene: 7. CDR3 in amino acids: CASTPGTVQETQYF. The CDR3 DNA reads TGTGCCAGCACCCCAGGGACAGTTCAAGAGACCCAGTACTTC.

The table lists this clone with a few counts. V usage is TRBV11-2 and J usage is TRBJ2-5; a weak D match, TRBD1 (6 bases). The CDR3 spans 16 residues. The V end was cut by 3 bases, the J end by 0 bases, with 14 bases between. Germline V gene lookup returns CDR1 SGHAT and CDR2 FQNNGV. The CDR3 loop reads CASSFHWTEYQETQYF. CDR3 nucleotide sequence: TGTGCCAGCAGCTTCCATTGGACAGAGTACCAAGAGACCCAGTACTTC.

This clone was detected only a few times. V is TRBV9 and J is TRBJ2-5, with D possibly TRBD2 on 6 matching bases. V lost 3 bases to trimming and J lost 5 bases, with 20 bases between them. The germline V gene has CDR1 SGDLS and CDR2 YYNGEE. This CDR3 is built from 16 residues. The CDR3 region is CASSAPPGGGVETQYF. The CDR3 DNA reads TGTGCCAGCAGCGCCCCGCCGGGTGGAGGGGTGGAGACCCAGTACTTC. Using reference TRBV9 and TRBJ2-5 for the parts outside the CDR3, the full variable domain is DSGVTQTPKHLITATGQRVTLRCSPRSGDLSVYWYQQSLDQGLQFLIQYYNGEERAKGNILERFSAQQFPDLHSELNLSSLELGDSALYFCASSAPPGGGVETQYFGPGTRLLVL.

The table lists this clone with a few counts. The chain carries TRBV2 and TRBJ2-5, with 8 bases matching TRBD2. V lost 8 bases to trimming and J lost 4 bases; unmatched junction nucleotides: 15. The CDR3 covers 16 residues. Germline CDR1 reads SNHLY; CDR2 reads FYNNEI. CDR3 DNA: TGTGCCAGCGTTGGGTTTGGCGGGAGGCCCAGAGAGACCCAGTACTTC. Amino acid sequence: CASVGFGGRPRETQYF.

A few counts support this clone. DNA of the CDR3: TGTGCCAGCAGCTTCAGGGAGGGGGGCCAGCATTTT. The encoded protein is CASSFREGGQHF. The rearrangement uses TRBV7-8 and TRBJ1-5, with D perhaps matching TRBD1 (6 bases). With 3 bases removed from V and 12 bases from J, the gap between germline ends came to 12 bases. This CDR3 has 12 amino acids. The V gene's germline CDR1 is SGHVS and CDR2 FQNEAQ.

This clone showed up just a few times. The CDR3 protein is CASSAGGLTDTQYF. As DNA, the CDR3 is TGCGCCAGCAGTGCAGGGGGTCTCACAGATACGCAGTATTTT. The chain combines TRBV10-1 with TRBJ2-3, with 7 nucleotides matching TRBD1. J lost 2 bases, V lost 4 bases, and 3 bases had no gene match. Germline values: CDR1 WNHNN, CDR2 SYGVQD (reference sequence). This CDR3 region has 14 residues.

The chain is built from TRBV2 and TRBJ2-3, with 9 positions matching TRBD2. Germline CDR1 and CDR2: SNHLY and FYNNEI. After removal of 1 base from V and 1 base from J, the junction contained 0 bases not matched to a gene. The CDR3 has 15 residues. CDR3 loop: CASSEGLAGTDTQYF. DNA of the CDR3: TGTGCCAGCAGTGAAGGACTAGCGGGCACAGATACGCAGTATTTT. Variable domain in full (rest from reference TRBV2 and TRBJ2-3): EPEVTQTPSHQVTQMGQEVILRCVPISNHLYFYWYRQILGQKVEFLVSFYNNEISEKSEIFDDQFSVERPDGSNFTLKIRSTKLEDSAMYFCASSEGLAGTDTQYFGPGTRLTVL.

The CDR3 region is CASSEVQGNTGELFF. In DNA form, the CDR3 reads TGTGCCAGCAGTGAGGTCCAGGGTAACACCGGGGAGCTGTTTTTT. This sequence joins TRBV2 and TRBJ2-2; D might be TRBD1 (5 bases). V shed 3 bases and J shed 2 bases, with 10 bases lying between them. The V gene's germline CDR1 is SNHLY and CDR2 FYNNEI. This CDR3 region has 15 residues.

The gene calls are TRBV5-1 and TRBJ2-7; no clear D. Trimming pared 0 bases from V and 0 bases from J, leaving 10 bases between. The length of the CDR3 is 15 residues. Germline V gene data show CDR1 as SGHRS and CDR2 as YFSETQ. CDR3 bases: TGCGCCAGCAGCTTGGAAGGCAGGCCCTCCTACGAGCAGTACTTC. It translates to CASSLEGRPSYEQYF.